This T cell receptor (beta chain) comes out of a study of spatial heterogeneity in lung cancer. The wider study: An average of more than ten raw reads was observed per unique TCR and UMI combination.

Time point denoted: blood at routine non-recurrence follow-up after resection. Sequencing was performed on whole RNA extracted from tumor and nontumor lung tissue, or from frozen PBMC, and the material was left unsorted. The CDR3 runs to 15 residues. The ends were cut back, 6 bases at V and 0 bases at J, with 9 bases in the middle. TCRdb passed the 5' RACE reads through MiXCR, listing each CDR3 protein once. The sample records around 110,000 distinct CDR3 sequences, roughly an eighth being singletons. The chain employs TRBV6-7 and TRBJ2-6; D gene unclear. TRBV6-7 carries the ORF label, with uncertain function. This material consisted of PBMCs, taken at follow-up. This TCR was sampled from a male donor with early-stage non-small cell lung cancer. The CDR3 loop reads CASRQSPSGANVLTF. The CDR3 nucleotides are TGTGCCAGCAGACAATCCCCCTCTGGGGCCAACGTCCTGACTTTC.